Below are 15 T cell receptor beta chains sequenced from a single sample in a study of cytomegalovirus exposure and HLA in healthy donors. Researchers ran the PCR with 60 Vbeta and 13 Jbeta primers. Sequencing was performed with immunoSEQ multiplex PCR; in TCRdb, only in-frame clones are kept and a portion is missing. The data show 90,000 to 100,000 clones, over 75% seen once. What was sequenced was PBMCs. The receptors derive from a middle-aged man in good health and CMV-seronegative.

This clone occurred a few times. CDR3 protein: CASSYSTYNEQFF. CDR3 coding DNA: TGTGCCAGCAGTTACTCTACCTACAATGAGCAGTTCTTC. The V call is TRBV6-5, the J call TRBJ2-1; D gene unclear. Germline V CDR1 and CDR2: MNHEY, SVGAGI. Trimming removed 0 bases at V and 2 bases at J, with 2 bases between. The length of the CDR3 is 13 residues.

The rearrangement joins TRBV7-2 to TRBJ2-3; 8 bases match TRBD2. The CDR3 is 16 amino acids. CDR1 is SGHTA, CDR2 FQGNSA, per germline. V trimming: 2 bases; J trimming: 3 bases; junction bases outside the gene matches: 7. Here the CDR3 reads CASSLNPGLGTDTQYF. The CDR3 DNA sequence: TGTGCCAGCAGCTTAAATCCGGGACTAGGTACAGATACGCAGTATTTT.

The V call is TRBV30, the J call TRBJ1-1; D gene uncertain. V was shortened by 2 bases and J by 4 bases, with 8 bases between the two germline ends. CDR1 and CDR2 (germline): GTSNPN, SVGIG (reference sequence). The CDR3 length is 12 residues. In DNA, the CDR3 is TGTGCCTGGAGTCCTTTCGGCACTGAAGCTTTCTTT. Protein sequence: CAWSPFGTEAFF.

The chain couples TRBV6-1 to TRBJ1-2, with 8 nucleotides matching TRBD1. V shed 7 bases and J 2 bases; nucleotides not matched to a gene: 6. The CDR3 length is 14 residues. The V gene's germline CDR1 is MNHNS and CDR2 SASEGT. The CDR3, as DNA: TGTGCCAGCAACCTCGGACAGGGAAACTATGGCTACACCTTC. Amino acids: CASNLGQGNYGYTF.

The rearrangement joins TRBV5-1 to TRBJ2-1; weak D call: TRBD2 (5 bases). Germline V CDR1 and CDR2: SGHRS, YFSETQ. CDR3 length: 13 amino acids. With 4 bases removed from V and 7 bases from J, the gap between germline ends came to 12 bases. Written as DNA, the CDR3 is TGCGCCAGCAGCCCGGGGTCGGGAAATGAGCAGTTCTTC. It codes for CASSPGSGNEQFF.

The chain couples TRBV9 to TRBJ2-5; TRBD1 might be the D (6 bases). Germline CDR1 is SGDLS and CDR2 is YYNGEE. The CDR3 has 14 amino acids. V was clipped by 4 bases and J by 5 bases, with 15 bases between them. CDR3 protein: CASSTTGFSETQYF. The CDR3 nucleotides read TGTGCCAGCAGCACAACAGGGTTCTCTGAGACCCAGTACTTC.

The chain is built from TRBV10-3 and TRBJ2-7; the match to TRBD1 covers 8 bases. The CDR3 consists of 15 residues. V was pared by 0 bases and J by 5 bases, with 6 bases of the junction left unmatched. The germline V gene encodes CDR1 ENHRY and CDR2 SYGVKD. The CDR3 nucleotides are TGTGCCATCAGTGAGTCCGGGACAGGCGGCAACGAGCAGTACTTC. It codes for CAISESGTGGNEQYF.

The CDR3 DNA sequence: TGTGCCAGCAGCTCACCCCCATCGGGAGACGCCCTATGGGAGCAGTACTTC. Its protein is CASSSPPSGDALWEQYF. This chain connects TRBV9 to TRBJ2-7; a weak D match, TRBD2 (6 bases). The CDR3 runs 17 residues. In germline, CDR1 is SGDLS, CDR2 YYNGEE. With 4 bases removed from V and 7 bases from J, the gap between germline ends came to 27 bases.

This clone appeared once. DNA of the CDR3: TGTGCCAGCAGCGGTGGCCCGGGACTAGGGACCTACGAGCAGTACTTC. It specifies CASSGGPGLGTYEQYF. This chain uses TRBV9 with TRBJ2-7; TRBD2 aligns across 8 bases. CDR1 and CDR2 (germline): SGDLS, YYNGEE. The CDR3 has 16 amino acids. V lost 3 bases, J lost 2 bases, and 10 bases stayed unmatched.

The chain recombines TRBV28 with TRBJ2-7; the D gene is possibly TRBD1 (6 bases). The V end was cut by 9 bases, the J end by 4 bases, with 16 bases between. CDR1 and CDR2 from the germline V gene are MDHEN and SYDVKM. The CDR3 is made up of 13 amino acids. In nucleotides, the CDR3 is TGTGCCAGTTTACTCAGGGGTTCTTACGAGCAGTACTTC. The encoded protein is CASLLRGSYEQYF.

This chain links TRBV5-5 with TRBJ2-7; D possibly corresponds to TRBD2 (6 bases). Germline loops: CDR1 SGHKS, CDR2 YYEKEE (reference sequence). This CDR3 has 14 amino acids. V lost 6 bases to trimming and J lost 0 bases, with 13 bases between them. This CDR3 is CASTNLGGSYEQYF. As DNA, the CDR3 is TGTGCCAGCACCAACCTGGGGGGCTCCTACGAGCAGTACTTC.

This chain connects TRBV23-1 to TRBJ2-5; 15 nucleotides align to TRBD2. TRBV23-1 is designated an ORF whose function remains uncertain. The ends lost 9 bases at V and 5 bases at J; junction bases unmatched: 13. This CDR3 comprises 17 residues. As DNA, the CDR3 is TGCGCCAGGGGATTCGGGACTAGCGGGAGGAGGGGGGAGACCCAGTACTTC. This sequence encodes CARGFGTSGRRGETQYF.

The sample holds one count of this clone. J is TRBJ1-1 and V is TRBV11-1; 11 bases fit TRBD1. The germline V gene has CDR1 SGHAT and CDR2 FQDESV (reference sequence). This CDR3 contains 16 residues. Trimming at V came to 5 bases and at J to 0 bases, leaving 5 bases not matched to a gene. The CDR3 DNA reads as TGTGCCAGCAGCGGCGGGACAGGGGGTATGAACACTGAAGCTTTCTTT. Protein sequence: CASSGGTGGMNTEAFF.

Turning to this clone: The sample contains more than one DNA sequence encoding this CDR3. The chain links TRBV5-1 to TRBJ2-7; 11 bases align to TRBD2. Per germline, CDR1 SGHRS and CDR2 YFSETQ. The CDR3 extends over 15 amino acids. V trimming: 2 bases; J trimming: 2 bases; junction bases outside the gene matches: 3. In DNA, the CDR3 is TGCGCCAGCAGCTTCGGGACTAGCGGTACCTACGAGCAGTACTTC. Translating gives CASSFGTSGTYEQYF. Drawing the rest from reference TRBV5-1 and TRBJ2-7, the complete variable domain is KAGVTQTPRYLIKTRGQQVTLSCSPISGHRSVSWYQQTPGQGLQFLFEYFSETQRNKGNFPGRFSGRQFSNSRSEMNVSTLELGDSALYLCASSFGTSGTYEQYFGPGTRLTVT.

This clone was seen a few times. The chain employs TRBV11-3 and TRBJ2-3; possible D gene TRBD2, 7 bases. The CDR3 has 13 amino acids. Germline V gene data show CDR1 as SGHNT and CDR2 as YENEEA. V lost 5 bases and J lost 9, with 15 bases in between. The CDR3 DNA reads TGTGCCAGCAGCCCAAGGAGGGGGGGAACGCAGTATTTT. It translates to CASSPRRGGTQYF.